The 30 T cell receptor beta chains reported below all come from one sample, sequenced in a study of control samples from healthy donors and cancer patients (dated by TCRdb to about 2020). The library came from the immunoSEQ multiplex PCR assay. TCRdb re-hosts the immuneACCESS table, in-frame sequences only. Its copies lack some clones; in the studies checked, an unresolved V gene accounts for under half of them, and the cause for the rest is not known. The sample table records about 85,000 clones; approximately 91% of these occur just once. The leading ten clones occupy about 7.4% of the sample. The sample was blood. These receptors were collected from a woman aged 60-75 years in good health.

The DNA for the CDR3 is TGCGCCAGCAGCTTCCGACAGGGGAACACTGAAGCTTTCTTT. It translates to CASSFRQGNTEAFF. The gene calls are TRBV5-1 and TRBJ1-1, with 7 bases lining up with TRBD1. In germline, CDR1 is SGHRS, CDR2 YFSETQ. This CDR3 contains 14 residues. The junction had 2 bases not matched to a gene; V was cut back by 2 bases and J by 1 base. The full variable domain, completed using reference TRBV5-1 and TRBJ1-1, is KAGVTQTPRYLIKTRGQQVTLSCSPISGHRSVSWYQQTPGQGLQFLFEYFSETQRNKGNFPGRFSGRQFSNSRSEMNVSTLELGDSALYLCASSFRQGNTEAFFGQGTRLTVV.

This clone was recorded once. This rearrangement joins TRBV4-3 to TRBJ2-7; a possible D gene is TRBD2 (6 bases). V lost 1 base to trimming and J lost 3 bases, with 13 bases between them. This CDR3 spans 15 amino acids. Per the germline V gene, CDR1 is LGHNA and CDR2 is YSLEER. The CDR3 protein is CASSQVYLANYEQYF. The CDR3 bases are TGCGCCAGCAGCCAAGTGTATCTAGCGAACTACGAGCAGTACTTC.

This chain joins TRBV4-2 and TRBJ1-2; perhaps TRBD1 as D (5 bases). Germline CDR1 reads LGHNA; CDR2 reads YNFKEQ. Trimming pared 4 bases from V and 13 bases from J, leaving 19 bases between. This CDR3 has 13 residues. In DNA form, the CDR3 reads TGTGCCAGCAGCCCGGAACTGGGACGGCCATGCACCTTC. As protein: CASSPELGRPCTF.

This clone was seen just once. CDR3 sequence: CASSLRTGGFYGYTF. DNA of the CDR3: TGTGCCAGCAGCTTAAGGACAGGGGGGTTCTATGGCTACACCTTC. This chain links TRBV7-8 with TRBJ1-2; 10 bases map to TRBD1. V lost 2 bases and J lost 4; bases outside the gene matches: 4. The CDR3 is 15 amino acids. CDR1 is SGHVS, CDR2 FQNEAQ, per germline.

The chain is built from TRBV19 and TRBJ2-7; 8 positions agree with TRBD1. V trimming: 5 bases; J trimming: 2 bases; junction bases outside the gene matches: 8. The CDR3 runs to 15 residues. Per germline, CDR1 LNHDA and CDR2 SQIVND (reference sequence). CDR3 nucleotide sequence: TGTGCCAGTAGTGCATACTGGACAGGGACCTACGAGCAGTACTTC. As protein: CASSAYWTGTYEQYF.

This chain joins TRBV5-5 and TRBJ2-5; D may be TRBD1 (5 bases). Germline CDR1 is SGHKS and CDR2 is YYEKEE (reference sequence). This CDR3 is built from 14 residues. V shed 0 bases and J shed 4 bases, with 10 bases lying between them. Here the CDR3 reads CASSLVGPPETQYF. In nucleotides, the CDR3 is TGTGCCAGCAGCTTGGTGGGGCCCCCAGAGACCCAGTACTTC.

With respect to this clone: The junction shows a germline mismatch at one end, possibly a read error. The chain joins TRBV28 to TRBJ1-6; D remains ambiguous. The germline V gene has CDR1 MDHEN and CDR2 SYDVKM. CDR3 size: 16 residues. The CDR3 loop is CASSLSMSPLNSSLHF. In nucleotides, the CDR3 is TGTGCCAGCAGTTTGAGCATGTCCCCCCTTAATTCATCCCTCCACTTT.

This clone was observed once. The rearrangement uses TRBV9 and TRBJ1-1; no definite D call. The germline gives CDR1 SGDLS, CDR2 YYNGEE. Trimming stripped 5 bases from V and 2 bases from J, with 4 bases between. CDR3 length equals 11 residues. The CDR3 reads CASRGNTEAFF. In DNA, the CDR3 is TGTGCCAGCAGGGGTAACACTGAAGCTTTCTTT.

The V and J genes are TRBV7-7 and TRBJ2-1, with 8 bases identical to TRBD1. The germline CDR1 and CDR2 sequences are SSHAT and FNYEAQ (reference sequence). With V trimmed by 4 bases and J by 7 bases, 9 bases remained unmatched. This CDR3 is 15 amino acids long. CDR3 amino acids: CASSYGQGPENEQFF. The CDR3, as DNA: TGTGCCAGCAGCTACGGACAGGGCCCAGAAAATGAGCAGTTCTTC.

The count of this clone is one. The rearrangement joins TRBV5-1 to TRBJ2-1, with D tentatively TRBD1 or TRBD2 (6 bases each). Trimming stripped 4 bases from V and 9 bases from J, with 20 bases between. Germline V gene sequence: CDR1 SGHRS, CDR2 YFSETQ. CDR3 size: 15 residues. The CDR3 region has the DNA TGCGCCAGCAGCCTGTACCTCCAAGGGGGGCCTGAGCAGTTCTTC. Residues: CASSLYLQGGPEQFF.

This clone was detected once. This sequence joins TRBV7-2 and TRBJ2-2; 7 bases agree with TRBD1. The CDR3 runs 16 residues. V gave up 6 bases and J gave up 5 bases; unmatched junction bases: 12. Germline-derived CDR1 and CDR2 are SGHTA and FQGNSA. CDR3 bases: TGTGCCAGCAGTTCCACAGGGGTCCTGTTGACCGGGGAGCTGTTTTTT. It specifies CASSSTGVLLTGELFF.

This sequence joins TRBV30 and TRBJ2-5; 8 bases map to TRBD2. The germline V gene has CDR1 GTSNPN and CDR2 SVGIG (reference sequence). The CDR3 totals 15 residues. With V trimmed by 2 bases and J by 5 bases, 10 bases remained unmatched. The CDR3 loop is CAWSPPGLGMETQYF. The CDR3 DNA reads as TGTGCCTGGAGTCCACCGGGACTAGGGATGGAGACCCAGTACTTC.

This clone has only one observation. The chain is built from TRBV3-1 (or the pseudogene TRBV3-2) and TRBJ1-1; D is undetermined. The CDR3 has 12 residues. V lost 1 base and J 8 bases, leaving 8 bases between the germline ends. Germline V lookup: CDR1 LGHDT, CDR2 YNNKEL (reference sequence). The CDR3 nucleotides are TGTGCCAGCAGCCAAGCGGCAGAGGAAGCTTTCTTT. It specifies CASSQAAEEAFF.

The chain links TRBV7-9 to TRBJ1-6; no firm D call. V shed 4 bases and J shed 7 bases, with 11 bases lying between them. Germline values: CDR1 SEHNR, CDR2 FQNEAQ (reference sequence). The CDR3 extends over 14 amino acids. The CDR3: CASSSPLGNSPLHF. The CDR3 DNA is TGTGCCAGCAGCTCCCCCCTGGGGAATTCACCCCTCCACTTT.

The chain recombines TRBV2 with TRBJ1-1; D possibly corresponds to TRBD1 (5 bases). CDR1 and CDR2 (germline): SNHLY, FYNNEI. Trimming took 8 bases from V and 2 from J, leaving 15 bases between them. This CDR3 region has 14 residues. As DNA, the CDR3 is TGTGCCAGCGCAACTGACAGTCTTAACACTGAAGCTTTCTTT. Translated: CASATDSLNTEAFF.

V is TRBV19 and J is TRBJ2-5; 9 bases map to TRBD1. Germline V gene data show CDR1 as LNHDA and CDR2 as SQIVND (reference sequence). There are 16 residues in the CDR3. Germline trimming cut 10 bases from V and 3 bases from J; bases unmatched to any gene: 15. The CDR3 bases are TGTGCCACCGGGACAGGGTTCCCTAGCTGGAAAGAGACCCAGTACTTC. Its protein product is CATGTGFPSWKETQYF.

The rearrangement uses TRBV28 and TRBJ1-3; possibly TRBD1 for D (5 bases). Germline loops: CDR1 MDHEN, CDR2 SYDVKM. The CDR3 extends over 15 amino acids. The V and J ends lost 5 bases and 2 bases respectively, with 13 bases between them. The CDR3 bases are TGTGCCAGCAGTGGGGCAGGGAAACCTGGAAACACCATATATTTT. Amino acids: CASSGAGKPGNTIYF. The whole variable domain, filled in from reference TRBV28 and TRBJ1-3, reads DVKVTQSSRYLVKRTGEKVFLECVQDMDHENMFWYRQDPGLGLRLIYFSYDVKMKEKGDIPEGYSVSREKKERFSLILESASTNQTSMYLCASSGAGKPGNTIYFGEGSWLTVV.

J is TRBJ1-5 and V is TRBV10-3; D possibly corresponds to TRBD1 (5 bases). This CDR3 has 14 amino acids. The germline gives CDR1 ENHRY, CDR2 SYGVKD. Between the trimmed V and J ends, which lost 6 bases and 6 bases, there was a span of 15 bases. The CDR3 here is CAISQGTPSQPQHF. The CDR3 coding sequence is TGTGCCATCAGCCAAGGGACGCCGAGTCAGCCCCAGCATTTT.

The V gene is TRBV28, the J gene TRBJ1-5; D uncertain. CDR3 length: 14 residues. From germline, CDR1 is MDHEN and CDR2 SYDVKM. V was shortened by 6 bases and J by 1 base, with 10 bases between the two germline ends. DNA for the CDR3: TGTGCCAGCAGCCGGGGTCCAAGCAATCAGCCCCAGCATTTT. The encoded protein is CASSRGPSNQPQHF.

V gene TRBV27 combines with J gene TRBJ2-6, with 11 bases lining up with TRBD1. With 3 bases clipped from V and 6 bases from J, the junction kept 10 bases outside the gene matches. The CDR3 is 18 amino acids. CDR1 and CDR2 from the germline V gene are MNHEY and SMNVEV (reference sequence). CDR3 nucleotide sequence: TGTGCCAGCAGTTTTGGGACAGGGGGAGGGGCGGAGGCCAACGTCCTGACTTTC. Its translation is CASSFGTGGGAEANVLTF.

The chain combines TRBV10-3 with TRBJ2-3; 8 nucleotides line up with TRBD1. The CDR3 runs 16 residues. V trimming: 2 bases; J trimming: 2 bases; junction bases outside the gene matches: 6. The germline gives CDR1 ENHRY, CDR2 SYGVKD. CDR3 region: CAISEADRGFTDTQYF. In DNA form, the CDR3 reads TGTGCCATCAGTGAGGCTGACAGGGGATTCACAGATACGCAGTATTTT.

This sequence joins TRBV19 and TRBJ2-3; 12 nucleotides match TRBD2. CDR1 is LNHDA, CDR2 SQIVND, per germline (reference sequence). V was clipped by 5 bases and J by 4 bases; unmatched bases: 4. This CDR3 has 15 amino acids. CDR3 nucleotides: TGTGCCAGTAGTCCTAGCGGGGGGGCCCCAGATACGCAGTATTTT. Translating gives CASSPSGGAPDTQYF.

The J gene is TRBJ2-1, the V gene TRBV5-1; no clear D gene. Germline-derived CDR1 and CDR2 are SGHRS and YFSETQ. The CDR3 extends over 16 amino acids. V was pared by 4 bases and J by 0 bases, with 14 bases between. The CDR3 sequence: CASSALGSSSYNEQFF. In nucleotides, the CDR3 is TGCGCCAGCAGCGCGCTGGGGTCCAGCTCCTACAATGAGCAGTTCTTC.

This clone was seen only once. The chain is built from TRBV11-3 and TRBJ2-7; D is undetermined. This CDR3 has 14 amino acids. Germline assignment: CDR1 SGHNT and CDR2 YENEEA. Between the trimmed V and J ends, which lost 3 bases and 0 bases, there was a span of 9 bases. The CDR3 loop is CASSLDRNSYEQYF. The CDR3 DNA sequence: TGTGCCAGCAGCTTGGATCGGAACTCCTACGAGCAGTACTTC.

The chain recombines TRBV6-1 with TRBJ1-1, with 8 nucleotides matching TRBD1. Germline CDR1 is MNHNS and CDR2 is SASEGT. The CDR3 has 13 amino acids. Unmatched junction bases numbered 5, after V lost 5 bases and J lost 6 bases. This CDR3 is CASSPDRASEAFF. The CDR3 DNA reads TGTGCCAGCAGTCCGGACAGGGCGTCTGAAGCTTTCTTT.

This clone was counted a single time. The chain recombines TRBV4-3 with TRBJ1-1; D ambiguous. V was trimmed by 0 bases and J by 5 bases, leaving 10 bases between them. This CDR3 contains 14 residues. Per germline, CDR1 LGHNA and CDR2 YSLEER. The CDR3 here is CASSQERSVTEAFF. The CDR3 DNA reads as TGCGCCAGCAGCCAAGAAAGGAGTGTGACTGAAGCTTTCTTT.

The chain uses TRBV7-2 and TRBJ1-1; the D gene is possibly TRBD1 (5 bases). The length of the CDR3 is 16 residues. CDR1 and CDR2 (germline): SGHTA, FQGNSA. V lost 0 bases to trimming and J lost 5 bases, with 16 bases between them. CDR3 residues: CASSLASSGSPTEAFF. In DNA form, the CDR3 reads TGTGCCAGCAGCTTAGCATCCTCAGGGTCCCCAACTGAAGCTTTCTTT.

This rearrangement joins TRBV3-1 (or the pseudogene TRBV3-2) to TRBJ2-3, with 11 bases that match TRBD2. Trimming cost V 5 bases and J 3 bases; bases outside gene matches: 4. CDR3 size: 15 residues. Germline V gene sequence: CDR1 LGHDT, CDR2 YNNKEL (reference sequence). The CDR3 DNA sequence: TGTGCCAGCAGCTACACTAGCGGGGGAACAGATACGCAGTATTTT. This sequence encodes CASSYTSGGTDTQYF.

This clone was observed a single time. The CDR3 protein is CASSLAIGQPESEQFF. As DNA, the CDR3 is TGTGCCAGCAGCTTGGCCATTGGTCAGCCTGAGAGTGAGCAGTTCTTC. The chain has TRBV5-4 and TRBJ2-1; D unresolved. This CDR3 contains 16 residues. Germline V gene sequence: CDR1 SGHNT, CDR2 YYREEE (reference sequence). The V gene lost 0 bases and the J gene lost 9 bases, with 19 bases spanning the gap.

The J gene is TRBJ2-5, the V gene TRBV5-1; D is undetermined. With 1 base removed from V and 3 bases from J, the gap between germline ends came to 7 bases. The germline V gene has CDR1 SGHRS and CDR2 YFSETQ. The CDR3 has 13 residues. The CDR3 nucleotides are TGCGCCAGCAGCTTGAGGCTAGAAGAGACCCAGTACTTC. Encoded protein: CASSLRLEETQYF.